The 14 T cell receptor beta chains below come from one sample, sequenced in a study of patients and donors after allogeneic stem cell transplantation. TCRdb re-called the RT-PCR reads through MiXCR, storing one row per CDR3 protein. The sample lists about 960,000 distinct CDR3 sequences, 15% to 20% occurring once. The sequenced sample was blood, either unsorted or a sorted T cell fraction (not recorded which). The receptors come from a human donor who was either an allogeneic HSCT recipient or a stem cell or donor lymphocyte infusion donor (not recorded which). It is not recorded whose cells these are; they may come from a transplant donor.

J is TRBJ1-2 and V is TRBV4-3, with D unresolved. Per the germline V gene, CDR1 is LGHNA and CDR2 is YSLEER. Trimming removed 4 bases at V and 7 bases at J, with 19 bases between. This CDR3 has 15 amino acids. CDR3 DNA sequence: TGCGCCAGCAGCCCCTCAGTGGGTTTCGGGCTTGGCTACACCTTC. This translates into CASSPSVGFGLGYTF.

This clonotype came up a few times. V and J are TRBV10-3 and TRBJ2-1; D remains unclear. CDR1 is ENHRY, CDR2 SYGVKD, per germline. CDR3 length equals 11 residues. Trimming cost V 5 bases and J 5 bases, with 4 bases left between them. For the CDR3, the DNA is TGTGCCATCAGTCGAAACAATGAGCAGTTCTTC. Encoded protein: CAISRNNEQFF.

This clonotype was found a few times. The gene calls are TRBV9 and TRBJ2-3, with TRBD1 as a possible D gene (8 bases). The CDR3 covers 16 residues. CDR1 and CDR2 from the germline V gene are SGDLS and YYNGEE. V was pared by 1 base and J by 1 base, with 13 bases between. Here the CDR3 DNA reads TGTGCCAGCAGCGTAAGGGGGGGACAGGGCACAGATACGCAGTATTTT. It specifies CASSVRGGQGTDTQYF.

The chain combines TRBV6-6 with TRBJ2-2; 7 positions match TRBD2. Germline V gene lookup returns CDR1 MNHNY and CDR2 SVGAGI (reference sequence). The CDR3 extends over 13 amino acids. J gave up 8 bases and V 10 bases, and 10 bases lay outside the gene matches. CDR3 sequence (DNA): TGTGCCACCTTGGGGAGGGGAGGTGGGGAGCTGTTTTTT. Translation: CATLGRGGGELFF.

This clonotype was counted only a few times. The chain couples TRBV12-3 or TRBV12-4 to TRBJ2-1, with TRBD2 matching 10 bases. The trim removed 6 bases at V and 4 bases at J, leaving 6 bases unmatched. CDR3 length: 15 amino acids. DNA of the CDR3: TGTGCCAGCAGAACCGGGACTAGCGCGTACAATGAGCAGTTCTTC. It specifies CASRTGTSAYNEQFF.

The chain joins TRBV4-2 to TRBJ2-2; 10 bases match TRBD2. Trimming removed 2 bases from V and 3 bases from J; junction bases left unmatched: 9. Looked up from germline, CDR1 is LGHNA and CDR2 is YNFKEQ. The CDR3 contains 18 residues. CDR3: CASSQFPSGGVYTGELFF. The CDR3 nucleotides read TGTGCCAGCAGCCAATTCCCTAGCGGGGGCGTGTACACCGGGGAGCTGTTTTTT.

This chain uses TRBV5-6 with TRBJ1-6, with TRBD1 as a possible D gene (6 bases). V shed 0 bases and J shed 4 bases, with 11 bases lying between them. This CDR3 is 16 amino acids long. Germline-derived CDR1 and CDR2 are SGHDT and YYEEEE. CDR3 sequence (DNA): TGTGCCAGCAGCTTGGTGGCGGGGGCGTATAATTCACCCCTCCACTTT. Translation gives CASSLVAGAYNSPLHF.

At least ten counts were recorded for this clonotype. CDR3 nucleotide sequence: TGTGCCAGCAGGGGGAACACCGGGGAGCTGTTTTTT. Translated, it gives CASRGNTGELFF. V is TRBV4-2 and J is TRBJ2-2, with D uncertain. V lost 6 bases, J lost 1 base, and 3 bases lay in between. The CDR3 has 12 residues. Germline V gene data show CDR1 as LGHNA and CDR2 as YNFKEQ.

V is TRBV2 and J is TRBJ2-7; D unresolved. Germline loops: CDR1 SNHLY, CDR2 FYNNEI. The CDR3 length is 11 residues. Trimming took off 3 bases at V and 5 bases at J, with 5 bases between the two ends. DNA for the CDR3: TGTGCCAGCAGTGACTTCCACGAGCAGTACTTC. Its translation: CASSDFHEQYF.

This clonotype was recorded at least ten times. The CDR3 loop reads CASSRAGGVGNEQFF. The CDR3 bases are TGTGCCAGCAGTCGAGCGGGGGGAGTAGGCAATGAGCAGTTCTTC. J is TRBJ2-1 and V is TRBV12-3 or TRBV12-4, with 9 bases that match TRBD2. The trim removed 5 bases at V and 6 bases at J, leaving 8 bases unmatched. The CDR3 extends over 15 amino acids.

This clonotype was detected only a few times. The chain is built from TRBV7-9 and TRBJ1-1; D is uncertain. Trimming left V 2 bases short and J 5 bases short, with 15 bases between. The germline CDR1 and CDR2 sequences are SEHNR and FQNEAQ (reference sequence). This CDR3 is 15 amino acids long. In DNA form, the CDR3 reads TGTGCCAGCAGCTTATTACGCACCTTTCCAACTGAAGCTTTCTTT. It specifies CASSLLRTFPTEAFF.

This clonotype appeared many times. The V call is TRBV5-6, the J call TRBJ1-1, with D maybe TRBD1 (6 bases). V lost 5 bases and J lost 1, with 12 bases in between. The CDR3 is made up of 14 amino acids. Germline V gives CDR1 SGHDT, CDR2 YYEEEE. In DNA, the CDR3 is TGTGCCAGCAGGATTGGGGGGCCGAACACTGAAGCTTTCTTT. As protein: CASRIGGPNTEAFF.

This clonotype was observed many times. The chain carries TRBV29-1 and TRBJ1-2; no reliable D call. Germline lookup yields CDR1 SQVTM and CDR2 ANQGSEA. V dropped 3 bases and J dropped 5 bases, with 13 bases sitting between them. This CDR3 spans 13 amino acids. CDR3 bases: TGCAGCGTTGAGGCAGCCGGTCCGTATGGCTACACCTTC. This gives the protein CSVEAAGPYGYTF. The whole variable domain, filled in from reference TRBV29-1 and TRBJ1-2, reads SAVISQKPSRDICQRGTSLTIQCQVDSQVTMMFWYRQQPGQSLTLIATANQGSEATYESGFVIDKFPISRPNLTFSTLTVSNMSPEDSSIYLCSVEAAGPYGYTFGSGTRLTVV.

This clonotype has just a few counts. This rearrangement joins TRBV12-3 or TRBV12-4 to TRBJ1-2, with 9 bases fitting TRBD1. Trimming took 6 bases from V and 5 from J; bases not matched to a gene: 7. CDR3 length equals 14 residues. The CDR3 spells CASRGDGTGYGYTF. The CDR3 nucleotides read TGTGCCAGCAGAGGCGATGGGACAGGGTATGGCTACACCTTC.